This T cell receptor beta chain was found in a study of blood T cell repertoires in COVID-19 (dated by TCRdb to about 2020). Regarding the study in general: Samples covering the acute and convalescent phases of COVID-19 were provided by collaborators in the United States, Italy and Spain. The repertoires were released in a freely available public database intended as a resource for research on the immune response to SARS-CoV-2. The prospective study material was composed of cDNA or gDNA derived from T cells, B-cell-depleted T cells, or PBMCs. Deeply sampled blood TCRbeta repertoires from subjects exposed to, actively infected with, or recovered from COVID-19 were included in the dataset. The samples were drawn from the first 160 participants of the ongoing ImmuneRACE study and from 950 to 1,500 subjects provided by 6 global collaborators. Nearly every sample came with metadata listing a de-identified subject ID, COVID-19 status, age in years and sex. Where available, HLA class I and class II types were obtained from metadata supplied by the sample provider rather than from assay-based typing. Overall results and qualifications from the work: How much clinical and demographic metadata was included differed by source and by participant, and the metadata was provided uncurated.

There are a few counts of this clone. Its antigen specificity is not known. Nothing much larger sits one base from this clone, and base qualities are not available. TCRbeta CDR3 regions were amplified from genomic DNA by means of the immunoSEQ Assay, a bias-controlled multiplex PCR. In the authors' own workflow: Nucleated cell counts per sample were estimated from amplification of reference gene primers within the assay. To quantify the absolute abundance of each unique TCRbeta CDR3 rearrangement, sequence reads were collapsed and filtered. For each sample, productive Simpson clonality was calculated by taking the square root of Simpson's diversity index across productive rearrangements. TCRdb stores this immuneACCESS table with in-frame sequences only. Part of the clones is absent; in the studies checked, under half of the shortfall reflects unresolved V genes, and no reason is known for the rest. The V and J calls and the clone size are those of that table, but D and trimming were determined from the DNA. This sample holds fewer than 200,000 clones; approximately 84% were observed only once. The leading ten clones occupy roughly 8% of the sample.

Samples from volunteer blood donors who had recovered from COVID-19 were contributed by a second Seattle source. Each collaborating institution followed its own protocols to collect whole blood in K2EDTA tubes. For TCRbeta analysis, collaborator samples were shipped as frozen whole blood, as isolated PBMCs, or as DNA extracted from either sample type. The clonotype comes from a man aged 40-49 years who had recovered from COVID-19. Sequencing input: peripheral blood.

The CDR3 sequence is CASSLTGRGTGELFF. Read as DNA, the sequence is TGTGCCAGCAGCTTGACGGGAAGGGGGACCGGGGAGCTGTTTTTT. This chain joins TRBV5-8 to TRBJ2-2; a tentative D match to TRBD1 spans 6 bases. The trim is 1 base for V and 5 bases for J, with a gap of 12 bases between the germline ends. CDR1 and CDR2 (SGHTS, YDEGEE) derive from the germline V gene. From its cysteine to its phenylalanine, the CDR3 spans 15 amino acids. Only the CDR3 DNA stays, 45 bases, in frame from base 1.